The 21 T cell receptor beta chains reported below all come from one sample, sequenced in a study of T cell responses to AZD1222 COVID-19 vaccine. Generated by immunoSEQ multiplex PCR, the TCRdb table keeps only in-frame clones and is missing some. The data hold 90,000 to 150,000 clones, with about 90% observed a single time. This specimen consisted of peripheral blood, obtained on day 0 of AZD1222 vaccination. The receptors come from an adult in good health.

This chain connects TRBV23-1 to TRBJ1-1, with D possibly matching TRBD1 (5 bases). TRBV23-1 is noted as an ORF with a role that remains uncertain. V was shortened by 2 bases and J by 0 bases, with 10 bases between the two germline ends. The CDR3 length is 15 residues. The chain's CDR3 is CASSQPGPVNTEAFF. In nucleotides, the CDR3 is TGCGCCAGCAGTCAACCAGGGCCCGTGAACACTGAAGCTTTCTTT.

The chain recombines TRBV24-1 with TRBJ2-3; 14 positions agree with TRBD2. Trimming cost V 5 bases and J 6 bases; bases outside gene matches: 9. Germline loops: CDR1 KGHDR, CDR2 SFDVKD. The CDR3 consists of 17 residues. The CDR3 loop is CATSVPSGTSGSDTQYF. CDR3 in DNA: TGTGCCACCAGTGTTCCCTCGGGGACTAGCGGGAGTGATACGCAGTATTTT.

The chain carries TRBV6-5 and TRBJ1-1; maybe TRBD1 (6 bases). V lost 9 bases and J 3 bases, leaving 11 bases between the germline ends. Germline CDR1 and CDR2: MNHEY and SVGAGI. This CDR3 spans 12 amino acids. CDR3: CASIGGDTEAFF. The CDR3 DNA sequence: TGTGCCAGTATAGGGGGTGACACTGAAGCTTTCTTT.

The chain combines TRBV9 with TRBJ1-4; D uncertain. The CDR3 sequence is 14 residues long. Germline CDR1 is SGDLS and CDR2 is YYNGEE. Trimming removed 3 bases from V and 4 bases from J, with 10 bases in between. The CDR3 DNA reads as TGTGCCAGCAGCGCGGACGGGGATAATGAAAAACTGTTTTTT. It codes for CASSADGDNEKLFF. Using reference TRBV9 and TRBJ1-4 for the parts outside the CDR3, the full variable domain is DSGVTQTPKHLITATGQRVTLRCSPRSGDLSVYWYQQSLDQGLQFLIQYYNGEERAKGNILERFSAQQFPDLHSELNLSSLELGDSALYFCASSADGDNEKLFFGSGTQLSVL.

This clone was counted only a few times. Other DNA sequences in this specimen translate into the identical CDR3. CDR3 in DNA: TGTGCCTGGAGTGTACAGGGCAATCAGCCCCAGCATTTT. This codes for CAWSVQGNQPQHF. The chain uses TRBV30 and TRBJ1-5; perhaps TRBD1 as D (5 bases). Germline values: CDR1 GTSNPN, CDR2 SVGIG (reference sequence). The ends were cut back, 0 bases at V and 2 bases at J, with 5 bases in the middle. The CDR3 consists of 13 residues.

V gene TRBV6-2 or TRBV6-3 combines with J gene TRBJ1-1; 7 positions agree with TRBD1. The CDR3 consists of 17 residues. CDR1 MNHEY and CDR2 SVGEGT come from the germline V gene. The junction had 11 bases not matched to a gene; V was cut back by 0 bases and J by 4 bases. The CDR3 nucleotides read TGTGCCAGCAGTTACTCCCGCGGGGGACCAGGGGGCACTGAAGCTTTCTTT. Translating gives CASSYSRGGPGGTEAFF.

The chain employs TRBV5-8 and TRBJ1-2; 9 positions match TRBD1. This CDR3 is 16 amino acids long. V dropped 0 bases and J dropped 4; count of bases not matched to a gene: 7. Germline loops: CDR1 SGHTS, CDR2 YDEGEE. The CDR3 bases are TGTGCCAGCAGCTTGGCCGGGACAGGGTACGCCTATGGCTACACCTTC. Its translation: CASSLAGTGYAYGYTF.

The J gene is TRBJ1-1, the V gene TRBV11-3; D gene uncertain. The CDR3 loop spans 17 amino acids. The V end lost 1 base, the J end lost 0 bases, and 15 bases lay between the germline ends. From germline, CDR1 is SGHNT and CDR2 YENEEA. CDR3 loop: CASSLGVGEALNTEAFF. In nucleotides, the CDR3 is TGTGCCAGCAGCTTAGGGGTGGGCGAGGCGTTGAACACTGAAGCTTTCTTT.

CDR3 sequence reads: CASSFGILNTGELFF. The DNA for the CDR3 is TGTGCCAGCAGCTTTGGGATACTAAACACCGGGGAGCTGTTTTTT. The chain has TRBV5-4 and TRBJ2-2; D gene unclear. The CDR3 totals 15 residues. The V end was cut by 2 bases, the J end by 2 bases, with 10 bases between. Germline V gene sequence: CDR1 SGHNT, CDR2 YYREEE (reference sequence).

V gene TRBV7-3 combines with J gene TRBJ1-1, with D unresolved. V dropped 8 bases and J dropped 3 bases, with 16 bases sitting between them. The CDR3 runs to 14 residues. CDR1 and CDR2 from the germline V gene are SGHTA and FQGTGA. CDR3 sequence reads: CASQRDGGDTEAFF. The DNA of the CDR3 is TGTGCCAGCCAGAGAGATGGTGGGGACACTGAAGCTTTCTTT.

The chain has TRBV7-8 and TRBJ2-1; D unclear. This CDR3 comprises 14 residues. V lost 2 bases to trimming and J lost 3 bases, with 8 bases between them. CDR1 and CDR2 (germline): SGHVS, FQNEAQ. The CDR3 DNA reads TGTGCCAGCAGCTTAATTAGTTTCTACAATGAGCAGTTCTTC. Translating it yields CASSLISFYNEQFF.

The chain uses TRBV7-9 and TRBJ1-2; D possibly corresponds to TRBD1 (6 bases). The CDR3 is 15 residues long. Germline-derived CDR1 and CDR2 are SEHNR and FQNEAQ (reference sequence). V shed 1 base and J shed 2 bases, with 11 bases lying between them. CDR3 sequence (DNA): TGTGCCAGCAGCTTAGAGGGGGTGGGAAACTATGGCTACACCTTC. Translated: CASSLEGVGNYGYTF. The full variable domain, completed using reference TRBV7-9 and TRBJ1-2, is DTGVSQNPRHKITKRGQNVTFRCDPISEHNRLYWYRQTLGQGPEFLTYFQNEAQLEKSRLLSDRFSAERPKGSFSTLEIQRTEQGDSAMYLCASSLEGVGNYGYTFGSGTRLTVV.

The chain links TRBV10-1 to TRBJ2-1; 7 bases line up with TRBD2. Germline lookup yields CDR1 WNHNN and CDR2 SYGVQD (reference sequence). J was trimmed by 7 bases and V by 8 bases; bases with no gene match: 17. This CDR3 has 16 residues. CDR3 in amino acids: CASQAGGLPGRNEQFF. The CDR3 bases are TGCGCCAGCCAGGCTGGGGGACTACCGGGAAGGAATGAGCAGTTCTTC.

The V gene is TRBV7-3, the J gene TRBJ2-1; TRBD2 aligns across 11 bases. There are 15 residues in the CDR3. With 5 bases clipped from V and 12 bases from J, the junction kept 12 bases outside the gene matches. CDR1 SGHTA and CDR2 FQGTGA come from the germline V gene. The CDR3 reads CASSAGLAGGLGQFF. DNA of the CDR3: TGTGCCAGCAGCGCCGGACTAGCGGGCGGGTTGGGGCAGTTCTTC. The full variable domain, in which reference TRBV7-3 and TRBJ2-1 provide the parts outside the CDR3, is GAGVSQTPSNKVTEKGKYVELRCDPISGHTALYWYRQSLGQGPEFLIYFQGTGAADDSGLPNDRFFAVRPEGSVSTLKIQRTERGDSAVYLCASSAGLAGGLGQFFGPGTRLTVL.

This chain uses TRBV4-1 with TRBJ2-3; 9 nucleotides align to TRBD1. CDR1 is MGHRA and CDR2 is YSYEKL in the germline V gene. Trimming cost V 8 bases and J 11 bases; bases outside gene matches: 5. This CDR3 comprises 11 residues. For the CDR3, the DNA is TGCGCCAGCGACAGGGGGGACAGGCAGTATTTT. Amino acid sequence: CASDRGDRQYF.

This chain links TRBV7-9 with TRBJ2-1; TRBD2 aligns across 8 bases. Germline V gene lookup returns CDR1 SEHNR and CDR2 FQNEAQ (reference sequence). Trimming took 5 bases from V and 1 from J; bases not matched to a gene: 4. The CDR3 contains 15 residues. CDR3 region: CASSPREGSYNEQFF. CDR3 nucleotides: TGTGCCAGCAGCCCCCGGGAGGGGTCCTACAATGAGCAGTTCTTC.

V usage is TRBV29-1 and J usage is TRBJ2-2; TRBD1 matches 10 bases. Trimming removed 4 bases from V and 4 bases from J; junction bases left unmatched: 0. The CDR3 extends over 13 amino acids. Germline V lookup: CDR1 SQVTM, CDR2 ANQGSEA. As DNA, the CDR3 is TGCAGCGTTGGGACAGGGGGCACCGGGGAGCTGTTTTTT. Translating gives CSVGTGGTGELFF.

The chain joins TRBV4-1 to TRBJ2-5, with 9 positions matching TRBD1. CDR1 is MGHRA and CDR2 is YSYEKL in the germline V gene. V was pared by 1 base and J by 4 bases, with 1 base of the junction left unmatched. The CDR3 spans 14 residues. The CDR3 spells CASSQGTGAETQYF. The CDR3, as DNA: TGCGCCAGCAGCCAAGGGACAGGGGCAGAGACCCAGTACTTC.

This clone was observed a handful of times. The CDR3, as DNA: TGCAGCGTTGTTTCGAGGGAGAATTACAATGAGCAGTTCTTC. Translated: CSVVSRENYNEQFF. The V gene is TRBV29-1, the J gene TRBJ2-1; tentatively, D is TRBD2 (5 bases). CDR3 length equals 14 residues. Trimming removed 4 bases from V and 4 bases from J, with 14 bases in between. Germline lookup yields CDR1 SQVTM and CDR2 ANQGSEA.

This clone came up once. The chain has TRBV6-6 and TRBJ1-2, with TRBD1 matching 7 bases. Germline V CDR1 and CDR2: MNHNY, SVGAGI (reference sequence). This CDR3 comprises 12 residues. The J segment lost 6 bases and the V segment lost 5 bases, leaving 3 bases of the junction unmatched. This CDR3 is CASSRQGHGYTF. The CDR3 nucleotides are TGTGCCAGCAGTCGACAGGGTCATGGCTACACCTTC.

The genes are TRBV6-5 and TRBJ2-5; D remains unclear. The CDR3 covers 14 residues. Looked up from germline, CDR1 is MNHEY and CDR2 is SVGAGI. With 1 base removed from V and 1 base from J, the gap between germline ends came to 7 bases. The CDR3 DNA reads TGTGCCAGCAGTTACTTGGGCGGCCAAGAGACCCAGTACTTC. It is translated as CASSYLGGQETQYF.